These 16 T cell receptor beta chains were all obtained from the same sample, sequenced in a study of beta chain features in type 1 diabetes. Every isolated RNA sample was fully reverse transcribed, so sequencing captured expressed TCRB transcripts. The assay was immunoSEQ multiplex PCR, and TCRdb's table has in-frame clones only and misses some. In the table there are almost 250,000 clones, 14% of which are singletons. The sample taken for sequencing was naive CD4+ T cells from blood. The receptor set was obtained from a woman between 40 and 50 years old in good health.

The chain uses TRBV7-9 and TRBJ1-2; 7 nucleotides agree with TRBD1. With V trimmed by 5 bases and J by 2 bases, 2 bases remained unmatched. The CDR3 spans 13 residues. In germline, CDR1 is SEHNR, CDR2 FQNEAQ (reference sequence). Here the CDR3 reads CASSQGQNYGYTF. Here the CDR3 DNA reads TGTGCCAGCAGCCAGGGACAGAACTATGGCTACACCTTC.

The chain couples TRBV7-2 to TRBJ1-2, with TRBD1 matching 8 bases. This CDR3 contains 14 residues. From germline, CDR1 is SGHTA and CDR2 FQGNSA. The trim removed 7 bases at V and 4 bases at J, leaving 8 bases unmatched. DNA for the CDR3: TGTGCCAGCATCGAAAGACAGGGGAGCTATGGCTACACCTTC. This sequence encodes CASIERQGSYGYTF.

V is TRBV6-6 and J is TRBJ2-7, with 12 bases matching TRBD2. The CDR3 spans 14 residues. Trimming cost V 5 bases and J 6 bases; bases outside gene matches: 5. Germline CDR1 MNHNY, CDR2 SVGAGI (reference sequence). DNA of the CDR3: TGTGCCAGCAGTCGGACTAGCGGGGTTGGCGAGCAGTACTTC. Amino acids: CASSRTSGVGEQYF.

The V call is TRBV6-6, the J call TRBJ1-2; D may be TRBD1 (5 bases). Germline V gene sequence: CDR1 MNHNY, CDR2 SVGAGI (reference sequence). V lost 8 bases and J 6 bases, leaving 10 bases between the germline ends. The CDR3 totals 11 residues. The DNA for the CDR3 is TGTGCCAGCTCTCGGGGGGATGGCTACACCTTC. Residues: CASSRGDGYTF.

This clone came up a few times. This chain uses TRBV7-6 with TRBJ1-4, with 7 bases that match TRBD1. The CDR3 spans 15 residues. With 3 bases clipped from V and 4 bases from J, the junction kept 5 bases outside the gene matches. In germline, CDR1 is SGHVS, CDR2 FNYEAQ. CDR3 nucleotides: TGTGCCAGCAGCTTGCCGGGACAGAGTAATGAAAAACTGTTTTTT. Translation gives CASSLPGQSNEKLFF.

V gene TRBV5-1 combines with J gene TRBJ1-2, with a weak D call TRBD1 (6 bases). This CDR3 has 15 residues. Trimming took 5 bases from V and 3 from J, leaving 17 bases between them. The germline V gene encodes CDR1 SGHRS and CDR2 YFSETQ. CDR3 sequence: CASSQAGDIHYGYTF. The DNA for the CDR3 is TGCGCCAGCAGTCAGGCAGGGGATATTCACTATGGCTACACCTTC. The full variable domain, with the rest looked up from reference TRBV5-1 and TRBJ1-2, is KAGVTQTPRYLIKTRGQQVTLSCSPISGHRSVSWYQQTPGQGLQFLFEYFSETQRNKGNFPGRFSGRQFSNSRSEMNVSTLELGDSALYLCASSQAGDIHYGYTFGSGTRLTVV.

The chain has TRBV9 and TRBJ2-3; D is unresolved. This CDR3 has 16 amino acids. Trimming removed 0 bases from V and 0 bases from J, with 11 bases in between. CDR1 is SGDLS, CDR2 YYNGEE, per germline. The CDR3 protein is CASSVDPSRSTDTQYF. The CDR3 DNA sequence: TGTGCCAGCAGCGTAGATCCTAGTCGAAGCACAGATACGCAGTATTTT. The full variable domain, its missing parts supplied by reference TRBV9 and TRBJ2-3, is DSGVTQTPKHLITATGQRVTLRCSPRSGDLSVYWYQQSLDQGLQFLIQYYNGEERAKGNILERFSAQQFPDLHSELNLSSLELGDSALYFCASSVDPSRSTDTQYFGPGTRLTVL.

The chain combines TRBV6-5 with TRBJ2-1; 8 nucleotides match TRBD2. The germline V gene encodes CDR1 MNHEY and CDR2 SVGAGI. Losses at the gene ends were 2 bases for V and 5 bases for J; bases not matched to a gene: 8. The CDR3 contains 16 residues. The CDR3 here is CASSYAGGAVDNEQFF. The DNA of the CDR3 is TGTGCCAGCAGTTACGCCGGGGGGGCGGTCGACAATGAGCAGTTCTTC.

The chain is built from TRBV6-1 and TRBJ1-1; TRBD1 agrees at 9 bases. CDR1 and CDR2 from the germline V gene are MNHNS and SASEGT. This CDR3 has 14 amino acids. The trim removed 4 bases at V and 3 bases at J, leaving 3 bases unmatched. This CDR3 reads CASSGTGAYTEAFF. The CDR3 DNA is TGTGCCAGCAGTGGGACAGGGGCATACACTGAAGCTTTCTTT.

V gene TRBV7-2 combines with J gene TRBJ2-1; D gene uncertain. The length of the CDR3 is 11 residues. V was trimmed by 5 bases and J by 4 bases, leaving 3 bases between them. Germline CDR1 reads SGHTA; CDR2 reads FQGNSA. The CDR3 here is CASSEYNEQFF. As DNA, the CDR3 is TGTGCCAGCAGCGAGTACAATGAGCAGTTCTTC.

This clone appeared a few times. V and J are TRBV7-9 and TRBJ2-2; possibly TRBD2 for D (5 bases). This CDR3 contains 17 residues. The V end lost 5 bases, the J end lost 0 bases, and 16 bases lay between the germline ends. Germline CDR1 SEHNR, CDR2 FQNEAQ (reference sequence). The CDR3 sequence: CASSPSPGKTNTGELFF. CDR3 nucleotides: TGTGCCAGCAGCCCGAGCCCCGGGAAAACGAACACCGGGGAGCTGTTTTTT.

This clone was seen a handful of times. This chain joins TRBV7-9 and TRBJ1-3, with D possibly matching TRBD1 (6 bases). CDR3 size: 18 residues. CDR1 is SEHNR, CDR2 FQNEAQ, per germline (reference sequence). V lost 0 bases and J 4 bases, leaving 19 bases between the germline ends. CDR3: CASSLALRGSLTGNTIYF. DNA for the CDR3: TGTGCCAGCAGCTTAGCCTTAAGGGGGTCCTTGACCGGAAACACCATATATTTT.

This rearrangement joins TRBV6-1 to TRBJ2-3; the match to TRBD1 covers 7 bases. Germline V gives CDR1 MNHNS, CDR2 SASEGT. J was trimmed by 3 bases and V by 1 base; bases with no gene match: 7. CDR3 size: 16 residues. As DNA, the CDR3 is TGTGCCAGCAGTGAAGGGTCAGGGGGTCGAACAGATACGCAGTATTTT. Amino acids: CASSEGSGGRTDTQYF.

Regarding this clone: An end of the junction differs from the germline gene, which may be a read error. The gene calls are TRBV19 and TRBJ2-7; D might be TRBD2 (5 bases). The CDR3 contains 11 residues. CDR1 and CDR2 (germline): LNHDA, SQIVND (reference sequence). The CDR3 is CASSIRGSEDF. The CDR3 DNA reads TGTGCCAGTAGTATCCGGGGTTCCGAGGACTTC.

The V call is TRBV5-1, the J call TRBJ1-6; D is ambiguous. The germline V and J ends were trimmed by 1 base and 5 bases, with 10 bases remaining between them. Germline CDR1 SGHRS, CDR2 YFSETQ. This CDR3 spans 15 amino acids. CDR3 loop: CASSLTAGNNSPLHF. Here the CDR3 DNA reads TGCGCCAGCAGCTTGACGGCGGGTAATAATTCACCCCTCCACTTT.

This clone occurred a few times. The rearrangement links TRBV7-9 to TRBJ2-5; TRBD1 matches at 7 bases. The CDR3 runs to 13 residues. Trimming removed 9 bases from V and 3 bases from J; junction bases left unmatched: 7. From germline, CDR1 is SEHNR and CDR2 FQNEAQ (reference sequence). The CDR3 nucleotides read TGTGCCAGTATGCGGACAGGCGAAGAGACCCAGTACTTC. Protein product: CASMRTGEETQYF. The full variable domain, rest sourced from reference TRBV7-9 and TRBJ2-5, is DTGVSQNPRHKITKRGQNVTFRCDPISEHNRLYWYRQTLGQGPEFLTYFQNEAQLEKSRLLSDRFSAERPKGSFSTLEIQRTEQGDSAMYLCASMRTGEETQYFGPGTRLLVL.